The source of this T cell receptor (beta chain) is a study of cytomegalovirus exposure and HLA in healthy donors. CDR1 is MDHEN, CDR2 SYDVKM, per germline. V dropped 6 bases and J dropped 2; count of bases not matched to a gene: 5. The CDR3 is made up of 14 amino acids. Both 60 Vbeta primers and 13 Jbeta primers went into the PCR. This table comes from immunoSEQ multiplex PCR, and its TCRdb copy is limited to in-frame clones, with some not included. This sample's table reports 130,000 or so clones. This sequence originates from a woman aged 35 to 49 in good health and CMV-seropositive. V usage is TRBV28 and J usage is TRBJ2-7, with TRBD2 identical over 9 bases. What was sequenced was PBMCs. DNA of the CDR3: TGTGCCAGCAGATTTAGCGGGAGCGCCTACGAGCAGTACTTC. It specifies CASRFSGSAYEQYF.